This TCR beta chain was identified during a study of T cell responses to AZD1222 COVID-19 vaccine. V was trimmed by 7 bases and J by 5 bases, leaving 12 bases between them. Germline V CDR1 and CDR2: LNHDA, SQIVND (reference sequence). The length of the CDR3 is 13 residues. Some clones are missing from TCRdb's copy, which holds only in-frame ones; the method was immunoSEQ multiplex PCR. The sample consists of 140,000 or so clones, about 90% of them appearing once. Material: peripheral blood, obtained 28 days after the second dose of the MenACWY control vaccine. This chain connects TRBV19 to TRBJ1-5; a weak D match, TRBD1 (5 bases). This TCR came from an adult who received the MenACWY meningococcal vaccine as a control. CDR3 region: CASNGGPDQPQHF. In nucleotides, the CDR3 is TGTGCCAGTAATGGGGGTCCGGATCAGCCCCAGCATTTT.